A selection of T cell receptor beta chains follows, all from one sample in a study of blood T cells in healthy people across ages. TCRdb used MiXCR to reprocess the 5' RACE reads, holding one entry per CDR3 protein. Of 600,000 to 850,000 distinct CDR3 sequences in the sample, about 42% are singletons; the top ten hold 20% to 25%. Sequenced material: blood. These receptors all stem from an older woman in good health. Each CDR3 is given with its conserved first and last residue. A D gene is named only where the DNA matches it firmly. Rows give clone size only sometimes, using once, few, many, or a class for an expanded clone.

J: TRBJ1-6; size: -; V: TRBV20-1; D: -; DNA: TGCAGTGCTCGGAGCTCCTATAATTCACCCCTCCACTTT; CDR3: CSARSSYNSPLHF
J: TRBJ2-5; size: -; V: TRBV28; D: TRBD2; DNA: TGTGCCAGCAGGGTCGGGGGGAGTGGGACCCAGTACTTC; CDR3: CASRVGGSGTQYF
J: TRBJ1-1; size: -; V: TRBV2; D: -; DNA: TGTGCCAGCAGGATCGGAGTAACTGAAGCTTTCTTT; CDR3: CASRIGVTEAFF
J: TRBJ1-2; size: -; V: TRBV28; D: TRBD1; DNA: TGTGCCACCTCCGGGACAGGGGGAAGTAACTATGGCTACACCTTC; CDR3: CATSGTGGSNYGYTF
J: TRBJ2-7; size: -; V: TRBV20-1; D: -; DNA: TGCAGTGCGTGCCTTTCCGGGACAAACTTTTACGAGCAGTACTTC; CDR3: CSACLSGTNFYEQYF
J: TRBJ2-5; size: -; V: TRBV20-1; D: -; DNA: TGCAGTACTAGGCAGGGTAGCTCCTACAATGAGCAGTACTTC; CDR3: CSTRQGSSYNEQYF
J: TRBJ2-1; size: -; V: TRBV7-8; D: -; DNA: TGTGCCAGCAGCTTAGATGGGTCCAGTGAGCAGTTCTTC; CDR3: CASSLDGSSEQFF
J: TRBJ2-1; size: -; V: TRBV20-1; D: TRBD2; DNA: TGCAGTGCTAGCGGGGGTAGCGGGATTGAGCAGTTCTTC; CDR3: CSASGGSGIEQFF
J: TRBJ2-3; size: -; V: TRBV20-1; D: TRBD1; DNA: TGCAGTGCTAGAGATCCGGGACAGTCCACAGATACGCAGTATTTT; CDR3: CSARDPGQSTDTQYF
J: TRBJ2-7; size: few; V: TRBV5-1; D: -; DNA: TGCGCCAGCAGCTCCGACAGTGGAAGCCGAGTCGAGCAGTACTTC; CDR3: CASSSDSGSRVEQYF
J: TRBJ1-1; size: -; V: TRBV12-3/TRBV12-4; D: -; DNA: TGTGCCAGCAGTTTCGGGGACATGGGAACTGAAGCTTTCTTT; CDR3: CASSFGDMGTEAFF
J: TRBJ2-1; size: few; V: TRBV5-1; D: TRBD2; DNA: TGCGCCAGCAGCTCAACTAGCGGGAGCATGAACTACAATGAGCAGTTCTTC; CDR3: CASSSTSGSMNYNEQFF
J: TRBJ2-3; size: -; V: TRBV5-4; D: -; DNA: TGTGCCAGCAGCTTGGATACCAGCGGCACAGATACGCAGTATTTT; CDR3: CASSLDTSGTDTQYF
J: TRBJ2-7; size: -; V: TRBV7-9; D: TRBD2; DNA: TGTGCCAGCAGCTTAGTATGGGCGAGGCGGGAGACCTCGCCGAGCGAGCAGTACTTC; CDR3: CASSLVWARRETSPSEQYF
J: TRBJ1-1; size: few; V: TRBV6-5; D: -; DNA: TGTGCCAGCAGTTCCAGAGACACTGAAGCTTTCTTT; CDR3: CASSSRDTEAFF
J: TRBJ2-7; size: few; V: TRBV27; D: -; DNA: TGTGCCAGCAGTCTTGGACAGCAACCAAGCTCCTACGAGCAGTACTTC; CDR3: CASSLGQQPSSYEQYF
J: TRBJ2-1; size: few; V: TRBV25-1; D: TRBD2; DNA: TGTGCCAGCAGTGACCCGACTAGCGGGAACTACAATGAGCAGTTCTTC; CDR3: CASSDPTSGNYNEQFF
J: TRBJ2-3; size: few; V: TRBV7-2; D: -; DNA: TGTGCCAGCAGCGACCAGCACGGAGATACGCAGTATTTT; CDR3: CASSDQHGDTQYF
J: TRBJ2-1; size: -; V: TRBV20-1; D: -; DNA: TGCAGTGCTGCGGAGAGACCTGAGCAGTTCTTC; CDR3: CSAAERPEQFF
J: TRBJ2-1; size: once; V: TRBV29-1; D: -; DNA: TGCAGCGTTGAACTAGATAGACGCAATGAGCAGTTCTTC; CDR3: CSVELDRRNEQFF
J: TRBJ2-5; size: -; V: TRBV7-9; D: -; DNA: TGTGCCAGCAGCTTAGCGGGTCGCCCGCCCAGCGCGACCCAGTACTTC; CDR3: CASSLAGRPPSATQYF
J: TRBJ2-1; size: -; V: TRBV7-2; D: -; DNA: TGTGCCAGCAGCCCGCAGGGGACTGAGGGGTGCAATGAGCAGTTCTTC; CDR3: CASSPQGTEGCNEQFF
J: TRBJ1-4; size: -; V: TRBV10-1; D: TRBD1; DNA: TGCGCCAGCAGTGAGGGACAGGGTTCAACTAATGAAAAACTGTTTTTT; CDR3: CASSEGQGSTNEKLFF
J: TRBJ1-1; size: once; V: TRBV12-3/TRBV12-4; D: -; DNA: TGTGCCAGCAGCTGGGGGTACACTGAAGCTTTCTTT; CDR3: CASSWGYTEAFF
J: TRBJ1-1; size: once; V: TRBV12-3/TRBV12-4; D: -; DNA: TGTGCCAGCATATGGGGGGAGCACACTGAAGCTTTCTTT; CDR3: CASIWGEHTEAFF
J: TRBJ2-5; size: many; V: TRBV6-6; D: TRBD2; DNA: TGTGCCAGCAGTTATCGAGCGGGGGGGTTTCAAGAGACCCAGTACTTC; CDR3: CASSYRAGGFQETQYF
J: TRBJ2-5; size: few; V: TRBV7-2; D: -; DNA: TGTGCCAGCAGCTTAGGATCCAGCTATGAGACCCAGTACTTC; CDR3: CASSLGSSYETQYF
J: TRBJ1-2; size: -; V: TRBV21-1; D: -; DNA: TGTGCCAGCATCCCGGGTTGGCAGAACTTTTCTAACTATGGCTACACCTTC; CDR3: CASIPGWQNFSNYGYTF
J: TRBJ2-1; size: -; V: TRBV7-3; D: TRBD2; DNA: TGTGCCGGCAGCATAAGCGGGGCCCCCTACAATGAGCAGTTCTTC; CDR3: CAGSISGAPYNEQFF
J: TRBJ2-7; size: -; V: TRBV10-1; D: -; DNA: TGCGCCAGCAGTGAGTCGAACTTACGGTACGAGCAGTACTTC; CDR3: CASSESNLRYEQYF
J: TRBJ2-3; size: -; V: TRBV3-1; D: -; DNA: TGTGCCAGCAGCCAAGTGGCAGCAACTAGCACAGATACGCAGTATTTT; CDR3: CASSQVAATSTDTQYF
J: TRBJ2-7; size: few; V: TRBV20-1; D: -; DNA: TGCAGTGTCCCAAAAACTGAGCAGTACTTC; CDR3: CSVPKTEQYF
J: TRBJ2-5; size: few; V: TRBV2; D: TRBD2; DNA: TGTGCCAGCAGTGAACCGGGGGGAGAAGAGACCCAGTACTTC; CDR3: CASSEPGGEETQYF
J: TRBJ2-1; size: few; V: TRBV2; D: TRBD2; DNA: TGTGCCAGCAGTCGATTAGCGGGGGGAGAGAATGAGCAGTTCTTC; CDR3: CASSRLAGGENEQFF
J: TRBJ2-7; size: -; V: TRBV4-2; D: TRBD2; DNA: TGTGCCAGCAGCCAAGATTATGGGGGGACTAGCGGCTACGAGCAGTACTTC; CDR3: CASSQDYGGTSGYEQYF
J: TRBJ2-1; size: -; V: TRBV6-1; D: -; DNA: TGTGCCAGCAGGACGTCGGGACCCCGAGGGCAGTTCTTC; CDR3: CASRTSGPRGQFF
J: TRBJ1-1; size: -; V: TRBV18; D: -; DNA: TGTGCCAGCTCGGGGGACTCGAACACTGAAGCTTTCTTT; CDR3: CASSGDSNTEAFF
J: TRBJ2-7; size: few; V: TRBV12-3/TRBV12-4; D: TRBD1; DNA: TGTGCCAGCAGTTTAGGAACCTCGGGACAGAAAACCTACGAGCAGTACTTC; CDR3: CASSLGTSGQKTYEQYF
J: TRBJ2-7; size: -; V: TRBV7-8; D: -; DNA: TGTGCCAGCAGCTTGCCGCCGGGACTCCAATACGAGCAGTACTTC; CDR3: CASSLPPGLQYEQYF
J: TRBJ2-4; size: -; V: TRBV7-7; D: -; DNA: TGTGCCAGCAGCTTTGGAACAGGGTTGGGGAATGAGCAGTACTTC; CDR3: CASSFGTGLGNEQYF
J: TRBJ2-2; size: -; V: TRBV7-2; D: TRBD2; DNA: TGTGCCAGCAGCCCACCTAGCGGGTCCAACACCGGGGAGCTGTTTTTT; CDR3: CASSPPSGSNTGELFF
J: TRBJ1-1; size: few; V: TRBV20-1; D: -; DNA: TGCAGTGCTTTGACAAGAACTGAAGCTTTCTTT; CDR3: CSALTRTEAFF
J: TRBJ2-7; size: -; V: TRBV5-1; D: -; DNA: TGCGCCAGCATGTCTTCCGGCTACGAGCAGTACTTC; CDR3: CASMSSGYEQYF
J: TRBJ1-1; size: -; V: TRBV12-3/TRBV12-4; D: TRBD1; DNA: TGTGCCAGCGGATTTACAGGGGACACTGAAGCTTTCTTT; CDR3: CASGFTGDTEAFF
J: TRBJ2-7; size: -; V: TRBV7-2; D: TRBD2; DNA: TGTGCCAGCAGCCCAGCGGGACGAGGGATTCAGTACTTC; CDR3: CASSPAGRGIQYF
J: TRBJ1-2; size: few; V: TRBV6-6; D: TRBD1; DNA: TGTGCCAGCAGTTATAGGCCCCCACAGGGGAACTATGGCTACACCTTC; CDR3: CASSYRPPQGNYGYTF
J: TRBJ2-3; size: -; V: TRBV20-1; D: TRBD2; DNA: TGCAGTGCTAGAGATGATTTTAGCGGGAGGGCCTCAAGCACAGATACGCAGTATTTT; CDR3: CSARDDFSGRASSTDTQYF
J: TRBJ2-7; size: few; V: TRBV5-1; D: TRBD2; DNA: TGTGCCAGCAGCTTAGGACTAGCGGGGGGCGAGCAGTACTTC; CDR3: CASSLGLAGGEQYF
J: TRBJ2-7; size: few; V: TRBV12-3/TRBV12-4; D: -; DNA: TGTGCCAGCAGTTTTGGCGGGGAGCCCTACGAGCAGTACTTC; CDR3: CASSFGGEPYEQYF
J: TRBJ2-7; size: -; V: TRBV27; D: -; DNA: TGTGCCAGCAGCTATTTGGGGTACAATGAGCAGTACTTC; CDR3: CASSYLGYNEQYF
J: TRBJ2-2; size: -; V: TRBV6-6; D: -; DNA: TGTGCCGGGTGGACTGCGAACACCGGGGAGCTGTTTTTT; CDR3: CAGWTANTGELFF
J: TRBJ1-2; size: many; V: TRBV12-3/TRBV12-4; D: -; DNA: TGTGCCAGCAGTTCTAGGGGCTACACCTTC; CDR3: CASSSRGYTF